This TCR beta chain was captured in a study of shared clonotypes between healthy human individuals. The CDR3 has 14 residues. J lost 4 bases, V lost 4 bases, and 7 bases had no gene match. Germline lookup yields CDR1 MNHEY and CDR2 SMNVEV (reference sequence). Naivety among CD8 cells was defined by CD45RO negativity and positive CCR7 selection, thereby excluding terminally differentiated effector memory CD45RA+ cells. Comment on this clone: Antigen specificity is unknown.

Study-wide points: About 5% of naive CD4 clonotypes were shared across a few donors.

Produced via immunoSEQ multiplex PCR; TCRdb's table is partial and in-frame only. Among over 2 million clones listed, about 94% were seen once. This TCR derives from a man between 18 and 35 years old in good health. The genes are TRBV27 and TRBJ2-7; TRBD1 matches 7 bases. The specimen sequenced was naive CD8+ T cells sorted from blood. Here the CDR3 DNA reads TGTGCCAGCAGTTCGAGAGGGGGCCGGTACGAGCAGTACTTC. The encoded protein is CASSSRGGRYEQYF.